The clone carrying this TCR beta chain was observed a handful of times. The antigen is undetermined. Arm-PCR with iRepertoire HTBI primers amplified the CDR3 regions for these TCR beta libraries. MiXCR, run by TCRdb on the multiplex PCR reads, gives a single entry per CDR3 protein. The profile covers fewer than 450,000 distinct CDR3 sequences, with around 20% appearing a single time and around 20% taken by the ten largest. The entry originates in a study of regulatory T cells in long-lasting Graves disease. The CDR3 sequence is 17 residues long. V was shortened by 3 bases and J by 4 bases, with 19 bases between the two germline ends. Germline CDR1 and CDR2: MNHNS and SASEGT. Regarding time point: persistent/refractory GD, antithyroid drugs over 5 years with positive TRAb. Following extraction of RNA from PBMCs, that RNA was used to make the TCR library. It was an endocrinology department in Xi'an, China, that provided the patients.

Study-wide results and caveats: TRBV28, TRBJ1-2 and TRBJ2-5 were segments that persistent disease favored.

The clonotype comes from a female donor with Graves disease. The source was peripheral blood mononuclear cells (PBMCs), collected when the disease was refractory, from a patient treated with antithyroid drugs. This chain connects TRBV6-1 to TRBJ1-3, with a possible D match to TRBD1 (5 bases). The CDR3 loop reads CASSDWGGRVRGNTIYF. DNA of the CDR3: TGTGCCAGCAGTGATTGGGGGGGACGAGTGCGGGGAAACACCATATATTTT.